The 10 T cell receptor beta chains presented below share a single source sample, sequenced in a study of T cells in Graves' hyperthyroidism and ophthalmopathy. Amplification yielded TCR beta CDR3 regions, with RNA transcripts as the source. The HTBI set primed first-round TCR CDR3 RT-PCR. TCRdb re-analysed the multiplex PCR reads in MiXCR, keeping a single row per CDR3 protein. Among about 700,000 distinct CDR3 sequences listed, around 15% were seen once. The specimen sequenced was blood. These receptors were obtained from a young woman with Graves' hyperthyroidism.

This clonotype has at least ten counts. The chain carries TRBV13 and TRBJ1-2; TRBD1 aligns across 9 bases. The CDR3 runs to 14 residues. CDR1 and CDR2 (germline): PRHDT, FYEKMQ (reference sequence). Trimming took 5 bases from V and 6 from J; bases not matched to a gene: 7. The CDR3 protein is CASSGTGGVDGYTF. In DNA form, the CDR3 reads TGTGCCAGCAGCGGAACAGGGGGCGTGGATGGCTACACCTTC.

Only one count was recorded for this clonotype. The chain carries TRBV14 and TRBJ2-5; 9 nucleotides line up with TRBD1. The trim removed 1 base at V and 2 bases at J, leaving 8 bases unmatched. The CDR3 covers 17 residues. Germline V CDR1 and CDR2: SGHDN, FVKESK. CDR3 sequence reads: CASSQAYRGRLQETQYF. The DNA for the CDR3 is TGTGCCAGCAGCCAAGCCTACAGGGGGCGGTTACAAGAGACCCAGTACTTC.

This clonotype was counted many times. Here the CDR3 DNA reads TGTGCCAGCAGTTTCCGACCGGTCGAGACCCAGTACTTC. Translating it yields CASSFRPVETQYF. V gene TRBV12-3 or TRBV12-4 combines with J gene TRBJ2-5, with unresolved D. Trimming removed 3 bases from V and 5 bases from J, with 10 bases in between. This CDR3 contains 13 residues.

The table lists this clonotype with many counts. V usage is TRBV28 and J usage is TRBJ2-2; D is uncertain. The length of the CDR3 is 16 residues. Trimming shortened V by 2 bases and J by 6 bases, and 16 bases separated the two germline ends. Per the germline V gene, CDR1 is MDHEN and CDR2 is SYDVKM. The CDR3 DNA sequence: TGTGCCAGCAGTTTAACCCGGTCGACGGTTCCCGGGGAGCTGTTTTTT. Translating gives CASSLTRSTVPGELFF.

In this sample, this clonotype turned up many times. The CDR3 reads CASSSAGEIAYEQYF. CDR3 in DNA: TGTGCCAGCAGCTCAGCCGGAGAAATCGCCTACGAGCAGTACTTC. The gene calls are TRBV13 and TRBJ2-7, with D unresolved. Trimming left V 4 bases short and J 2 bases short, with 15 bases between. Germline V gene data show CDR1 as PRHDT and CDR2 as FYEKMQ (reference sequence). This CDR3 is 15 amino acids long.

The chain employs TRBV7-7 and TRBJ1-1; D unclear. V was clipped by 0 bases and J by 3 bases, with 5 bases between them. This CDR3 has 13 amino acids. Per germline, CDR1 SSHAT and CDR2 FNYEAQ (reference sequence). The CDR3 loop reads CASSLAPDTEAFF. The DNA of the CDR3 is TGTGCCAGCAGCTTAGCGCCAGACACTGAAGCTTTCTTT. Full variable domain (outside the CDR3, taken from reference TRBV7-7 and TRBJ1-1): GAGVSQSPRYKVTKRGQDVTLRCDPISSHATLYWYQQALGQGPEFLTYFNYEAQPDKSGLPSDRFSAERPEGSISTLTIQRTEQRDSAMYRCASSLAPDTEAFFGQGTRLTVV.

The table lists this clonotype with many counts. V and J are TRBV6-2 or TRBV6-3 and TRBJ2-1; TRBD1 agrees at 9 bases. Germline values: CDR1 MNHEY, CDR2 SVGEGT. The CDR3 has 13 residues. V shed 5 bases, J shed 12 bases, and the junction held 8 bases outside the gene matches. The CDR3 DNA reads as TGTGCCAGCAGTGCCAACTCGGACAGGGGGCAGTTCTTC. As protein: CASSANSDRGQFF.

The V call is TRBV4-2, the J call TRBJ1-2; D is possibly TRBD1 (6 bases). Germline V gene data show CDR1 as LGHNA and CDR2 as YNFKEQ. Between the trimmed V and J ends, which lost 0 bases and 4 bases, there was a span of 12 bases. CDR3 length: 15 amino acids. DNA for the CDR3: TGTGCCAGCAGCCAAGAGGGGGTGGACAGCTATGGCTACACCTTC. This gives the protein CASSQEGVDSYGYTF.

On this clonotype itself: At one end the junction does not follow the germline gene, possibly because of a read error. This chain joins TRBV9 and TRBJ2-5; 11 bases match TRBD2. The CDR3 length is 15 residues. CDR1 and CDR2 from the germline V gene are SGDLS and YYNGEE. This CDR3 is CASSLSSGRGETQYF. The CDR3 DNA reads TGTGCCAGCAGCCTCAGTAGCGGGAGGGGGGAGACCCAATACTTC.

This clonotype was seen repeatedly, ten times or more. CDR3 amino acids: CASRTTGTILEQYF. The CDR3, as DNA: TGTGCCAGCAGAACCACCGGGACTATCCTCGAGCAGTACTTC. V and J are TRBV28 and TRBJ2-7, with 7 bases that match TRBD2. Trimming at V came to 6 bases and at J to 6 bases, leaving 11 bases not matched to a gene. The CDR3 extends over 14 amino acids. Germline-derived CDR1 and CDR2 are MDHEN and SYDVKM.